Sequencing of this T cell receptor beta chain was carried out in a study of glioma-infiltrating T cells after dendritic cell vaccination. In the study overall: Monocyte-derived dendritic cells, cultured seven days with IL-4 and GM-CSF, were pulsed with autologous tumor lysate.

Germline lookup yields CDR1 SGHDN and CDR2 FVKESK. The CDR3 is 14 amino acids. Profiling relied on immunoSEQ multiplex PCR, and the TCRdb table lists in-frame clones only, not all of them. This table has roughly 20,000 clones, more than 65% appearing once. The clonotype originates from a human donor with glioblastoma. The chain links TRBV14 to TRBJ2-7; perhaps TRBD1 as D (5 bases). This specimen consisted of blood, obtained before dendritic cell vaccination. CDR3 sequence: CAGIWVQGSYEQYF. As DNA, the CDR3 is TGTGCGGGCATATGGGTCCAGGGTTCCTACGAGCAGTACTTC.